This is a list of T cell receptor beta chains from one sample in a study of cytomegalovirus exposure and HLA in healthy donors. Profiling relied on immunoSEQ multiplex PCR, and the TCRdb table lists in-frame clones only, not all of them. The sample lists about 140,000 clones, approximately 82% seen once, with 9% to 10% in the top ten. The specimen was PBMCs. These receptors originate from a woman aged 55-69 years in good health and CMV-seropositive. Both conserved end residues are part of each CDR3. D genes are given only for firm matches. Expanded clones are given a class, and other clones once, few, many or no size at all.

TRBV2,TRBJ2-7,NA,few,TGTGCCAGCAGTACGGTTACCTCATTAACCTACGAGCAGTACTTC,CASSTVTSLTYEQYF
TRBV10-3,TRBJ2-7,NA,NA,TGTGCCAGTTACTCAGGGATCGGCTACGAGCAGTACTTC,CASYSGIGYEQYF
TRBV5-8,TRBJ2-1,TRBD2,NA,TGTGCCAGCAGCTTGTATGGCGGGGGGACAAATGAGCAGTTCTTC,CASSLYGGGTNEQFF
TRBV5-5,TRBJ1-2,TRBD1,NA,TGTGCCAGCAGTCCACAGGGACAGAACCTTAACTATGGCTACACCTTC,CASSPQGQNLNYGYTF
TRBV7-6,TRBJ1-4,TRBD1,NA,TGTGCCAGCAGCTTAGGCGGGCAGGGGGCGCATCGGGAACTGTTTTTT,CASSLGGQGAHRELFF
TRBV7-8,TRBJ1-1,NA,NA,TGTGCCAGCAGGGCAATGAACACTGAAGCTTTCTTT,CASRAMNTEAFF
TRBV18,TRBJ2-1,TRBD2,once,TGTGCCAGCCACCGAGCGATGCCCCTAAGACTAGCGGGTATCAATGAGCAGTTCTTC,CASHRAMPLRLAGINEQFF
TRBV6-5,TRBJ2-7,TRBD1,NA,TGTGCCAGCAGTTCAACAGGGGGCTCCTACGAGCAGTACTTC,CASSSTGGSYEQYF
TRBV5-4,TRBJ2-3,TRBD2,NA,TGTGCCAGCAGCTCTTCGGGGGGACCCCAGGATACGCAGTATTTT,CASSSSGGPQDTQYF
TRBV11-2,TRBJ2-7,NA,NA,TGTGCCAGCAGCTTAGGGACAGAGGGATACGAGCAGTACTTC,CASSLGTEGYEQYF
TRBV11-3,TRBJ2-3,TRBD2,once,TGTGCCAGCAGCCCGGGAGGTACAGATACGCAGTATTTT,CASSPGGTDTQYF
TRBV11-2,TRBJ1-4,NA,NA,TGTGCCAGCAGCTTATCGGGAGGCGAACTGTTTTTT,CASSLSGGELFF
TRBV27,TRBJ1-1,NA,NA,TGTGCCAGCAGGGGGGGGACTGAAGCTTTCTTT,CASRGGTEAFF
TRBV7-3,TRBJ2-1,NA,NA,TGTGCCAGCAGCGCCCGTCCGGGTGTGAAATACGAGCAGTTCTTC,CASSARPGVKYEQFF
TRBV6-4,TRBJ1-5,NA,NA,TGTGCCAGCAGTGACCGGGGATCTCCTCAGCCCCAGCATTTT,CASSDRGSPQPQHF
TRBV11-3,TRBJ1-1,NA,NA,TGTGCCAGCAGTCCAGGGGCCATGAACACTGAAGCTTTCTTT,CASSPGAMNTEAFF
TRBV18,TRBJ2-1,NA,NA,TGTGCCAGCTCCCCGGGTCGGAATGAGCAGTTCTTC,CASSPGRNEQFF
TRBV28,TRBJ1-1,NA,NA,TGTGCCAGCAGCCCCACACAGAACACTGAAGCTTTCTTT,CASSPTQNTEAFF
TRBV7-8,TRBJ2-6,NA,NA,TGTGCCAGCAGCCCGCTGGACAAGGGTGGGGCCAACGTCCTGACTTTC,CASSPLDKGGANVLTF
TRBV19,TRBJ1-1,TRBD1,NA,TGTGCCAGTAGTGATCCCGGGACAGGAAACACTGAAGCTTTCTTT,CASSDPGTGNTEAFF
TRBV5-1,TRBJ2-3,NA,NA,TGCGCCAGCAGCTTGGCCAGGGTCACAGATACGCAGTATTTT,CASSLARVTDTQYF
TRBV5-1,TRBJ2-7,NA,NA,TGCGCCAGCAGCCCCTCGAGCAGGGGCCACGAGCAGTACTTC,CASSPSSRGHEQYF
TRBV5-6,TRBJ2-5,TRBD1,NA,TGTGCCAGCAGCCCTGCGACAGGGCGACAAGAGACCCAGTACTTC,CASSPATGRQETQYF
TRBV29-1,TRBJ1-3,TRBD1,few,TGCAGCGTGGGGGACAGGGGCTCTGGAAACACCATATATTTT,CSVGDRGSGNTIYF
TRBV5-4,TRBJ1-2,TRBD1,NA,TGTGCCAGCAGCTCCCCGAACGACAGGGTAGGTGGCTACACCTTC,CASSSPNDRVGGYTF
TRBV6-1,TRBJ2-7,NA,NA,TGTGCCAGCAGCCTAGACAGATCCTACGAGCAGTACTTC,CASSLDRSYEQYF
TRBV10-3,TRBJ2-1,TRBD2,NA,TGTGCCACAGGGACTAGCGGAAGCTCCTACAATGAGCAGTTCTTC,CATGTSGSSYNEQFF
TRBV14,TRBJ1-1,TRBD1,once,TGTGCCAGCAGCCCCAACCCCGGCGGGACAGGGGGTTATTATCCTGAAGCTTTCTTT,CASSPNPGGTGGYYPEAFF
TRBV19,TRBJ1-5,NA,NA,TGTGCCAGTCAGGGCACAGCCTCCAATCAGCCCCAGCATTTT,CASQGTASNQPQHF
TRBV18,TRBJ1-5,NA,NA,TGTGCCAGCTCACCGTCCGGCAATCAGCCCCAGCATTTT,CASSPSGNQPQHF
TRBV19,TRBJ1-3,NA,NA,TGTGCCAGTAGTCGACAGACTAGCTCTGGAAACACCATATATTTT,CASSRQTSSGNTIYF
TRBV4-3,TRBJ2-7,NA,NA,TGCGCCAGCAGCCAGGGACTCATCCAATCCGAGCAGTACTTC,CASSQGLIQSEQYF
TRBV25-1,TRBJ1-1,NA,NA,TGTGCCAGCAGTGAATCCGGGAGTGAAGCTTTCTTT,CASSESGSEAFF
TRBV29-1,TRBJ2-7,TRBD1,NA,TGCAGCGCCCGGACAGGGTCGAGCTCCTACGAGCAGTACTTC,CSARTGSSSYEQYF
TRBV6-5,TRBJ2-7,NA,NA,TGTGCCAGCAGTTACACAGCAGGGGTTTCACAGTACTTC,CASSYTAGVSQYF
TRBV7-8,TRBJ2-1,NA,NA,TGTGCCAGCAGCTTAGACAGTGACTACAATGAGCAGTTCTTC,CASSLDSDYNEQFF
TRBV5-8,TRBJ2-5,NA,NA,TGTGCCAGCAGCCGGGGTCTCCAGCCAGAAGAGACCCAGTACTTC,CASSRGLQPEETQYF
TRBV6-4,TRBJ2-1,TRBD2,NA,TGTGCCAGCAGTCCGGGACTAGCGTCTTCTGAGCAGTTCTTC,CASSPGLASSEQFF
TRBV15,TRBJ2-7,NA,NA,TGTGCCACCAGCAGAGAGGGTGGCACAGAAAGCTCCTACGAGCAGTACTTC,CATSREGGTESSYEQYF
TRBV27,TRBJ2-3,NA,once,TGTGCCAGCAGTTTATTTACTAGCACAGATACGCAGTATTTT,CASSLFTSTDTQYF
TRBV7-2,TRBJ2-1,NA,NA,TGTGCCAGCAGCTTACCACAGGGGAGGCGGGAGCAGTTCTTC,CASSLPQGRREQFF
TRBV10-3,TRBJ2-5,NA,NA,TGTGCCATCAGTGGGGGGGACGCCACGACGGAGACCCAGTACTTC,CAISGGDATTETQYF